A selection of T cell receptor beta chains follows, all from one sample in a study of cytomegalovirus exposure and HLA in healthy donors. The protocol was immunoSEQ multiplex PCR, while the TCRdb copy is restricted to in-frame clones and leaves out a portion. The data show 90,000 to 120,000 clones, with around 78% seen just once and 7.8% held by the top ten. Sequenced: PBMCs. Every receptor here comes from a man aged 25-45 years in good health and CMV-seronegative. Both conserved end residues are part of each CDR3. A D gene is named only where the DNA matches it firmly. Only part of the rows carry a size: once, few, many, or a class if the clone is expanded.

d_gene	abundance	j_gene	v_gene	len	CDR3aa	CDR3nt
NA	few	TRBJ1-4	TRBV6-1	14	CASLEGQGNEKLFF	TGTGCCAGCTTGGAGGGTCAGGGTAATGAAAAACTGTTTTTT
NA	NA	TRBJ2-2	TRBV19	11	CASSYPGELFF	TGTGCCAGTAGTTATCCCGGGGAGCTGTTTTTT
TRBD1	NA	TRBJ2-5	TRBV11-2	15	CASSSPGQSRETQYF	TGTGCCAGCAGCTCCCCGGGACAGTCAAGGGAGACCCAGTACTTC
NA	NA	TRBJ2-2	TRBV19	15	CASTPIPSAAGELFF	TGTGCCAGTACCCCAATCCCTTCAGCGGCCGGGGAGCTGTTTTTT
TRBD2	NA	TRBJ2-5	TRBV15	17	CATSTGLAGGTQETQYF	TGTGCCACCAGCACGGGACTAGCGGGGGGGACTCAAGAGACCCAGTACTTC
NA	NA	TRBJ2-6	TRBV2	12	CARYSGANVLTF	TGTGCCAGATACTCTGGGGCCAACGTCCTGACTTTC
TRBD1	NA	TRBJ2-5	TRBV19	13	CASRDRTQETQYF	TGTGCCAGTAGGGACAGGACACAAGAGACCCAGTACTTC
NA	once	TRBJ1-5	TRBV30	17	CAWSADRLGMSNQPQHF	TGTGCCTGGAGTGCCGATAGACTCGGGATGAGCAATCAGCCCCAGCATTTT
NA	NA	TRBJ2-1	TRBV5-1	15	CASSLPAESYNEQFF	TGCGCCAGCAGCTTGCCAGCGGAGAGTTACAATGAGCAGTTCTTC
TRBD1	NA	TRBJ1-2	TRBV5-1	18	CASSLRARTGRSFYGYTF	TGCGCCAGCAGCTTAAGAGCCCGGACAGGGCGATCTTTCTATGGCTACACCTTC
NA	NA	TRBJ2-7	TRBV5-1	15	CASSPGQLGIYEQYF	TGCGCCAGCAGCCCAGGACAGTTAGGAATCTACGAGCAGTACTTC
NA	NA	TRBJ2-1	TRBV7-9	14	CASSLALSYNEQFF	TGTGCCAGCAGCTTAGCCTTATCCTACAATGAGCAGTTCTTC
TRBD1	NA	TRBJ2-1	TRBV9	16	CASSGQTGRSYNEQFF	TGTGCCAGCAGCGGTCAGACAGGGCGTTCCTACAATGAGCAGTTCTTC
NA	NA	TRBJ1-2	TRBV6-1	14	CASRFSDFNYGYTF	TGTGCCAGCAGGTTTTCGGACTTTAACTATGGCTACACCTTC
TRBD2	NA	TRBJ2-5	TRBV25-1	15	CASSINSGSRETQYF	TGTGCCAGCAGTATCAATAGCGGGAGTAGAGAGACCCAGTACTTC
NA	NA	TRBJ1-6	TRBV10-3	18	CAISERRTEISYNSPLHF	TGTGCCATCAGTGAGCGCCGTACAGAAATCTCCTATAATTCACCCCTCCACTTT
TRBD1	NA	TRBJ2-7	TRBV11-1	13	CASLSTGGDEQYF	TGTGCCAGTTTATCGACAGGGGGCGACGAGCAGTACTTC
TRBD1	once	TRBJ2-7	TRBV25-1	13	CASSRDRVYEQYF	TGTGCCAGCAGTCGGGACAGGGTCTACGAGCAGTACTTC
TRBD2	NA	TRBJ2-3	TRBV29-1	17	CSTSGEGGGRSTDTQYF	TGCAGCACAAGTGGTGAGGGGGGCGGGAGGAGCACAGATACGCAGTATTTT
TRBD2	NA	TRBJ2-3	TRBV5-6	16	CASSLTSGMGPDTQYF	TGTGCCAGCAGCCTTACTAGCGGGATGGGCCCAGATACGCAGTATTTT
NA	NA	TRBJ1-5	TRBV30	13	CAWSGTGYQPQHF	TGTGCCTGGAGTGGTACAGGGTATCAGCCCCAGCATTTT
NA	NA	TRBJ2-3	TRBV29-1	13	CSAGSVSTDTQYF	TGCAGCGCAGGGTCGGTGAGCACAGATACGCAGTATTTT
TRBD2	few	TRBJ2-7	TRBV10-3	14	CAISGALLAHEQYF	TGTGCCATCAGTGGGGCCCTACTAGCGCACGAGCAGTACTTC
TRBD2	once	TRBJ2-1	TRBV5-1	16	CASSPVTSGSGGEQFF	TGCGCCAGCAGCCCAGTGACTAGCGGGAGTGGCGGTGAGCAGTTCTTC
NA	few	TRBJ2-7	TRBV28	14	CASSLYRAGDEQYF	TGTGCCAGCAGTTTATACAGGGCCGGGGACGAGCAGTACTTC
TRBD1	NA	TRBJ2-7	TRBV27	15	CASSPLQGKSYEQYF	TGTGCCAGCAGCCCGTTACAGGGGAAGTCCTACGAGCAGTACTTC
NA	NA	TRBJ2-7	TRBV6-6	14	CASSYSAGPYEQYF	TGTGCCAGCAGTTACTCGGCGGGACCCTACGAGCAGTACTTC
NA	NA	TRBJ1-4	TRBV6-1	13	CASSLTRLEKLFF	TGTGCCAGCAGCCTAACCCGCCTTGAAAAACTGTTTTTT
NA	NA	TRBJ1-6	TRBV9	18	CASSIEYPGAANNSPLHF	TGTGCCAGCAGCATAGAGTATCCAGGGGCAGCTAATAATTCACCCCTCCACTTT
NA	NA	TRBJ1-6	TRBV5-1	16	CASSPEVGSYNSPLHF	TGCGCCAGCAGCCCCGAGGTGGGCTCCTATAATTCACCCCTCCACTTT
NA	once	TRBJ2-5	TRBV9	14	CASSVTGLLETQYF	TGTGCCAGCAGCGTAACCGGACTACTAGAGACCCAGTACTTC
NA	NA	TRBJ2-5	TRBV5-1	14	CASSFSADQETQYF	TGCGCCAGCAGCTTCTCGGCGGACCAAGAGACCCAGTACTTC
NA	NA	TRBJ1-3	TRBV28	13	CASSPGAGNTIYF	TGTGCCAGCAGTCCGGGGGCTGGAAACACCATATATTTT
NA	NA	TRBJ1-3	TRBV5-4	14	CASSLSGPGDTIYF	TGTGCCAGCAGCTTATCCGGGCCGGGAGACACCATATATTTT
NA	NA	TRBJ2-5	TRBV7-3	14	CASSRTGPQETQYF	TGTGCCAGCAGCCGAACAGGGCCCCAAGAGACCCAGTACTTC
NA	NA	TRBJ2-2	TRBV5-4	15	CASSLAGGYPGELFF	TGTGCCAGCAGCTTGGCAGGGGGGTATCCCGGGGAGCTGTTTTTT
TRBD2	NA	TRBJ2-5	TRBV12-5	15	CASGTSSGTGETQYF	TGTGCTAGTGGTACCAGTAGCGGGACGGGGGAGACCCAGTACTTC
TRBD1	NA	TRBJ1-2	TRBV6-5	12	CASSSTGLGYTF	TGTGCCAGCAGTTCGACAGGGCTCGGCTACACCTTC
NA	NA	TRBJ2-5	TRBV10-1	14	CARRRRKTQETQYF	TGCGCCAGGAGAAGGAGGAAAACTCAAGAGACCCAGTACTTC
TRBD2	NA	TRBJ2-7	TRBV7-9	17	CASSLGGGGSPPYEQYF	TGTGCCAGCAGCTTAGGGGGGGGTGGGAGCCCCCCCTACGAGCAGTACTTC
TRBD1	NA	TRBJ1-6	TRBV5-1	15	CASSLETGGNSPLHF	TGCGCCAGCAGCCTCGAGACAGGGGGCAATTCACCCCTCCACTTT
TRBD1	NA	TRBJ2-3	TRBV9	15	CASSNRGVETDTQYF	TGTGCCAGCAGCAACAGGGGAGTGGAAACAGATACGCAGTATTTT
NA	few	TRBJ2-5	TRBV2	13	CASSEGLRETQYF	TGTGCCAGCAGTGAGGGCCTCAGAGAGACCCAGTACTTC
TRBD1	NA	TRBJ1-2	TRBV15	17	CATSTGQGRLLSDGYTF	TGTGCCACCAGCACGGGACAGGGGCGCCTTCTTTCGGATGGCTACACCTTC